This T cell receptor (beta chain) was identified during a study of HIV-infected children after antiretroviral therapy interruption. In the study overall: Continuous-treatment samples came from weeks 0, 48 and 150. Broader study findings: After treatment interruption started, naive CD4+ CDR3 overlap across time points dropped.

The V gene lost 5 bases and the J gene lost 0 bases, with 11 bases spanning the gap. The CDR3 covers 15 residues. Germline CDR1 and CDR2: MDHEN and SYDVKM. As to treatment: PENTA 11 planned treatment interruption arm or continuous ART arm. Participants had taken at least three-drug ART for at least 24 weeks. At least 5 million viable PBMCs were required per cryopreserved sample. A 3' RACE protocol on RNA, with unique molecular identifiers, produced the TCR library. TCRdb recomputed calls from the 3' RACE reads with MiXCR, one row per CDR3 protein. Of about 15,000 distinct CDR3 sequences listed, approximately 3% are singletons. This clonotype is medium-sized by share. Antigen unknown.

The chain couples TRBV28 to TRBJ1-3, with D possibly TRBD1 on 5 matching bases. This receptor was obtained from a child under 18 with HIV. The input for sequencing was CD45RA+ CD4+ T cells from PBMCs, taken from a donor given antiretroviral therapy, either interrupted or continuous. The sample's subset: naive CD4+ CD45RA+ CD45RO- T cells. In nucleotides, the CDR3 is TGTGCCAGCAGTACCGGGCAGGGCTCTGGAAACACCATATATTTT. It is translated as CASSTGQGSGNTIYF. Full variable domain (missing parts from reference TRBV28 and TRBJ1-3): DVKVTQSSRYLVKRTGEKVFLECVQDMDHENMFWYRQDPGLGLRLIYFSYDVKMKEKGDIPEGYSVSREKKERFSLILESASTNQTSMYLCASSTGQGSGNTIYFGEGSWLTVV.